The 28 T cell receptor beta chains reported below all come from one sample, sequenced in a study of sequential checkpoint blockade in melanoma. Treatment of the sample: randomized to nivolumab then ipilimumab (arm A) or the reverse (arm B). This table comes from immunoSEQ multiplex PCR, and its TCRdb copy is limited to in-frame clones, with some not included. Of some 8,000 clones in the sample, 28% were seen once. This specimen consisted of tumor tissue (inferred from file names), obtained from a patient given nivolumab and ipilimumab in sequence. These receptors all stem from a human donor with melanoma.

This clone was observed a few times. The CDR3 DNA reads TGTGCCACCAGCAGTCGAAGCGGTTCCTACAATGAGCAGTTCTTC. Translated, it gives CATSSRSGSYNEQFF. The chain carries TRBV15 and TRBJ2-1, with D maybe TRBD2 (5 bases). V was clipped by 3 bases and J by 1 base, with 10 bases between them. This CDR3 is built from 15 residues. Germline values: CDR1 LNHNV, CDR2 YYDKDF (reference sequence).

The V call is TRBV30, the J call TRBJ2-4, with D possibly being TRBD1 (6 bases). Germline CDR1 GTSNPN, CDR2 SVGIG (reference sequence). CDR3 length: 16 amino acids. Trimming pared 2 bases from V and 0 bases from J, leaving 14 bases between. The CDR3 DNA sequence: TGTGCCTGGAGTAAGGGGACAAGAATAGCCAAAAACATTCAGTACTTC. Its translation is CAWSKGTRIAKNIQYF.

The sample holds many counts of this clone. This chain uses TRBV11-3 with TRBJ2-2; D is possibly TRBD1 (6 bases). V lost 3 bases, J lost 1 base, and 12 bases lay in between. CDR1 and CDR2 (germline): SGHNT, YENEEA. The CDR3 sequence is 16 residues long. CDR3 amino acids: CASSFWTAKNTGELFF. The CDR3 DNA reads TGTGCCAGCAGCTTCTGGACAGCAAAGAACACCGGGGAGCTGTTTTTT.

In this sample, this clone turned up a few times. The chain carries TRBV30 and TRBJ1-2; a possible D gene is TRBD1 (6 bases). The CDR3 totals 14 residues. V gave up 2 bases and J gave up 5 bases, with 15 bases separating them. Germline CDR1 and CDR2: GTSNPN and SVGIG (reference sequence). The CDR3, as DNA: TGTGCCTGGAGTCCGGACAGCGGAAGGTATGGCTACACCTTC. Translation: CAWSPDSGRYGYTF.

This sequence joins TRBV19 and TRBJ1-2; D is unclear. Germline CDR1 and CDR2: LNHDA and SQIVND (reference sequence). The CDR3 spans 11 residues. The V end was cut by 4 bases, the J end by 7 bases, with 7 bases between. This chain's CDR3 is CASSSTAGYTF. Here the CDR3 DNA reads TGTGCCAGTAGTAGCACGGCTGGCTACACCTTC. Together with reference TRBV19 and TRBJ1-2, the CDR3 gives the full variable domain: DGGITQSPKYLFRKEGQNVTLSCEQNLNHDAMYWYRQDPGQGLRLIYYSQIVNDFQKGDIAEGYSVSREKKESFPLTVTSAQKNPTAFYLCASSSTAGYTFGSGTRLTVV.

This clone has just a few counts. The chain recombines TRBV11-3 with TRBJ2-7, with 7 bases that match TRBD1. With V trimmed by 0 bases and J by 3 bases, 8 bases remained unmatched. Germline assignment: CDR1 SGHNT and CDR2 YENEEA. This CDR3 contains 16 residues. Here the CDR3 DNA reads TGTGCCAGCAGCTTAGATCCCCAGACAGGGCTCTACGAGCAGTACTTC. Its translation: CASSLDPQTGLYEQYF.

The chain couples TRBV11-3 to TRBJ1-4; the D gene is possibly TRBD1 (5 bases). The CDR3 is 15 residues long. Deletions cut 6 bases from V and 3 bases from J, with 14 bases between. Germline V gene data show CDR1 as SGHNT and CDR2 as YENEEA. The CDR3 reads CASRARQGSNEKLFF. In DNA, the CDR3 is TGTGCCAGCAGGGCCCGTCAGGGATCTAATGAAAAACTGTTTTTT.

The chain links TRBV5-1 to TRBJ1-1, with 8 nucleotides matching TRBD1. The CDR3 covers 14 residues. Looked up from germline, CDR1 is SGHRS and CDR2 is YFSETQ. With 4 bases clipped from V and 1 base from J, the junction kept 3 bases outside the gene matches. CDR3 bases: TGCGCCAGCAGCGAAGGGACAGGGAACACTGAAGCTTTCTTT. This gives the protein CASSEGTGNTEAFF.

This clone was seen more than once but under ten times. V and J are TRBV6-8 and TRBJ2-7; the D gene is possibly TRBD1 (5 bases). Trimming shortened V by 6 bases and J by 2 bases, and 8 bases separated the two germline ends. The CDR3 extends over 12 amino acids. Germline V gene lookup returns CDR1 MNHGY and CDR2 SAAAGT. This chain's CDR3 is CASRLDTYEQYF. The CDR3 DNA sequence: TGTGCCAGCAGACTGGACACCTACGAGCAGTACTTC.

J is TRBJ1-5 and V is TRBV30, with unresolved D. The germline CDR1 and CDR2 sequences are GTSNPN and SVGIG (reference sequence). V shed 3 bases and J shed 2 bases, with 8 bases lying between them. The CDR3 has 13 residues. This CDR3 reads CAWRTGGNQPQHF. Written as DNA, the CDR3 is TGTGCCTGGAGGACCGGGGGCAATCAGCCCCAGCATTTT.

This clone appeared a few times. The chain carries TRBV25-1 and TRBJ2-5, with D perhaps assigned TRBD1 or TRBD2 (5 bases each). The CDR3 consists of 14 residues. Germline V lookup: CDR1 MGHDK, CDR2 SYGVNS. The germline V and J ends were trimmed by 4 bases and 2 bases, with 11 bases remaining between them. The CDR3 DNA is TGTGCCAGCAGTGCGTGGGGGAAACAAGAGACCCAGTACTTC. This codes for CASSAWGKQETQYF.

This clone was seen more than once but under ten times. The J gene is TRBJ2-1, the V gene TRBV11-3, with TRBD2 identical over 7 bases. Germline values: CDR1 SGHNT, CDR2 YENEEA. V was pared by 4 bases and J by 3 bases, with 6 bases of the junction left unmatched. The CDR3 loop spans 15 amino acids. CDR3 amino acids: CASSSPLADYNEQFF. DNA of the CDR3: TGTGCCAGCAGCTCGCCGCTAGCGGACTACAATGAGCAGTTCTTC.

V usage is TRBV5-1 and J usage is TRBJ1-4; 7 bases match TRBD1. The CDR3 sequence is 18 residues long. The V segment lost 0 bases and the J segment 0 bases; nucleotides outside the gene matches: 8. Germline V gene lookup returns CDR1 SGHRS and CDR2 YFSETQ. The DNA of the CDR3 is TGCGCCAGCAGCTTGGCCTTGGACAGGCGTGCAACTAATGAAAAACTGTTTTTT. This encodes CASSLALDRRATNEKLFF.

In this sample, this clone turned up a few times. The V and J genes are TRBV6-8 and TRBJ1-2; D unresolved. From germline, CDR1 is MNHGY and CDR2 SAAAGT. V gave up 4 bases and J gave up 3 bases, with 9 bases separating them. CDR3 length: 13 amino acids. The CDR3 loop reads CASSSNSYYGYTF. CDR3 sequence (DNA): TGTGCCAGCAGTTCTAACAGTTACTATGGCTACACCTTC.

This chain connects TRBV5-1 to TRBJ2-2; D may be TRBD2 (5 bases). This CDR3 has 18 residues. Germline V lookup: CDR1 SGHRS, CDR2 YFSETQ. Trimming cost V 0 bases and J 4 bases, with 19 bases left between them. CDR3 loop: CASSLAGSAALGTGELFF. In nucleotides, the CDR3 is TGCGCCAGCAGCTTGGCCGGGTCAGCGGCCCTAGGCACCGGGGAGCTGTTTTTT. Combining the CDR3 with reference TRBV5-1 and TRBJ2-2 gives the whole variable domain KAGVTQTPRYLIKTRGQQVTLSCSPISGHRSVSWYQQTPGQGLQFLFEYFSETQRNKGNFPGRFSGRQFSNSRSEMNVSTLELGDSALYLCASSLAGSAALGTGELFFGEGSRLTVL.

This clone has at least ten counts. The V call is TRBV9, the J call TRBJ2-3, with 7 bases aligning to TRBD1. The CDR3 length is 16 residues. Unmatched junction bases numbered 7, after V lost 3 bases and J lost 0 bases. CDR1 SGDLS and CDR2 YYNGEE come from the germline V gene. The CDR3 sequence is CASSAGTAPSTDTQYF. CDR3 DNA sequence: TGTGCCAGCAGCGCAGGGACAGCTCCTAGCACAGATACGCAGTATTTT.

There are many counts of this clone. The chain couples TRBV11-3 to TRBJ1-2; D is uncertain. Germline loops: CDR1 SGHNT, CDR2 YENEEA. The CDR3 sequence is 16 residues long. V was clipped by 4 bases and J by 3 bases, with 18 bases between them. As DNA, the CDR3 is TGTGCCAGCAGCTCCACGCTTCAGGCCCCCTACTATGGCTACACCTTC. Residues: CASSSTLQAPYYGYTF. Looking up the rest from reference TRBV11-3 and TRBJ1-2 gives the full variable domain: EAGVVQSPRYKIIEKKQPVAFWCNPISGHNTLYWYLQNLGQGPELLIRYENEEAVDDSQLPKDRFSAERLKGVDSTLKIQPAELGDSAVYLCASSSTLQAPYYGYTFGSGTRLTVV.

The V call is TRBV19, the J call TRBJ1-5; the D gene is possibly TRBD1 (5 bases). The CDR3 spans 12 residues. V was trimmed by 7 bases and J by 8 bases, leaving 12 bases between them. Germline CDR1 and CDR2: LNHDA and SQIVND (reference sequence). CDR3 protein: CASTLEGKPQHF. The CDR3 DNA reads TGTGCCAGTACCTTAGAGGGGAAGCCCCAGCATTTT.

The CDR3 DNA is TGTGCCAGCTCGATAGGGAACACTGAAGCTTTCTTT. It codes for CASSIGNTEAFF. The chain is built from TRBV18 and TRBJ1-1; no firm D call. The CDR3 loop spans 12 amino acids. V gave up 6 bases and J gave up 1 base, with 6 bases separating them. Germline CDR1 KGHSH, CDR2 LQKENI. Looking up the rest from reference TRBV18 and TRBJ1-1 gives the full variable domain: NAGVMQNPRHLVRRRGQEARLRCSPMKGHSHVYWYRQLPEEGLKFMVYLQKENIIDESGMPKERFSAEFPKEGPSILRIQQVVRGDSAAYFCASSIGNTEAFFGQGTRLTVV.

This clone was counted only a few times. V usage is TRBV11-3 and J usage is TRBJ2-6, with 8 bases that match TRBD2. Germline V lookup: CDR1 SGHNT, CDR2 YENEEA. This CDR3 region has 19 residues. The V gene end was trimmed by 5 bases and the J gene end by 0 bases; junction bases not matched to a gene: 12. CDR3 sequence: CASSLWLTSVSSGANVLTF. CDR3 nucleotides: TGTGCCAGCAGCCTTTGGCTGACTAGCGTCAGCTCTGGGGCCAACGTCCTGACTTTC.

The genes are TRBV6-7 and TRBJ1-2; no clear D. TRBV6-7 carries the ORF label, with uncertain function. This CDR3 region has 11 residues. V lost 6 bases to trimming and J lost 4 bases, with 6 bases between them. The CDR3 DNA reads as TGTGCCAGCAGAGGTTTCTATGGCTACACCTTC. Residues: CASRGFYGYTF.

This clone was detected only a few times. In nucleotides, the CDR3 is TGTGCCAGCAGCTTCGGGTGGGGGGTCCAAGAGACCCAGTACTTC. Translated, it gives CASSFGWGVQETQYF. The chain joins TRBV11-3 to TRBJ2-5; perhaps TRBD2 as D (6 bases). Trimming took 3 bases from V and 1 from J, leaving 12 bases between them. The CDR3 consists of 15 residues. Per germline, CDR1 SGHNT and CDR2 YENEEA.

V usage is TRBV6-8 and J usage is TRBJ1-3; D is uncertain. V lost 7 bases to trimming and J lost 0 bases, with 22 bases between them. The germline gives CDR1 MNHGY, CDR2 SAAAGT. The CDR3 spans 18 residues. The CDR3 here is CASTSGGELYLSGNTIYF. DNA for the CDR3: TGTGCCAGCACTTCCGGAGGCGAGCTATACCTCTCTGGAAACACCATATATTTT.

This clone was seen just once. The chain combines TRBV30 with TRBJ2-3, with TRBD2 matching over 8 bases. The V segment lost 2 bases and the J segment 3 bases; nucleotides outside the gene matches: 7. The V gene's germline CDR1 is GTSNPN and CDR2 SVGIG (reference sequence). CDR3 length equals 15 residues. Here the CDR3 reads CAWSQSTSVTDTQYF. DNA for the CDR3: TGTGCCTGGAGTCAATCGACTAGCGTAACAGATACGCAGTATTTT.

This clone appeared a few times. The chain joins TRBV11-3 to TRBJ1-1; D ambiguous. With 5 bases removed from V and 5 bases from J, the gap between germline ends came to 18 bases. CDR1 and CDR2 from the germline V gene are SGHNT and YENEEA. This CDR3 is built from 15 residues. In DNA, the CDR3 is TGTGCCAGCAGCCCTCGGAGCCTCTCGGGAACTGAAGCTTTCTTT. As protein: CASSPRSLSGTEAFF.

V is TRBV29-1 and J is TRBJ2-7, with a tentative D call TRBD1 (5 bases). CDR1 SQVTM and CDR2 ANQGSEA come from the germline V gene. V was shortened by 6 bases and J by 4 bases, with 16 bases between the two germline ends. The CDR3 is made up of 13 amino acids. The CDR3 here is CSVAWTHGYEQYF. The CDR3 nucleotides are TGCAGCGTAGCATGGACACACGGTTACGAGCAGTACTTC.

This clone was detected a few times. The chain's CDR3 is CASMERGGEKLFF. The CDR3, as DNA: TGTGCCAGTATGGAAAGAGGAGGTGAAAAACTGTTTTTT. The chain uses TRBV19 and TRBJ1-4, with no clear D. This CDR3 comprises 13 residues. Germline V gene lookup returns CDR1 LNHDA and CDR2 SQIVND (reference sequence). The V and J ends lost 7 bases and 7 bases respectively, with 13 bases between them.

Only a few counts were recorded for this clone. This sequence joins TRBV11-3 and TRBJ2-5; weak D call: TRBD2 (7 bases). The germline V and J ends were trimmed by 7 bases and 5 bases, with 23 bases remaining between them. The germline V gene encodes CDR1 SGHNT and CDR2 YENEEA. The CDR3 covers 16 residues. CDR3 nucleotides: TGTGCCAGCACCTCACGGGGGGCAGGGCAATCGGAGACCCAGTACTTC. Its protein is CASTSRGAGQSETQYF. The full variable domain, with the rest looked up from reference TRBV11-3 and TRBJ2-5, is EAGVVQSPRYKIIEKKQPVAFWCNPISGHNTLYWYLQNLGQGPELLIRYENEEAVDDSQLPKDRFSAERLKGVDSTLKIQPAELGDSAVYLCASTSRGAGQSETQYFGPGTRLLVL.